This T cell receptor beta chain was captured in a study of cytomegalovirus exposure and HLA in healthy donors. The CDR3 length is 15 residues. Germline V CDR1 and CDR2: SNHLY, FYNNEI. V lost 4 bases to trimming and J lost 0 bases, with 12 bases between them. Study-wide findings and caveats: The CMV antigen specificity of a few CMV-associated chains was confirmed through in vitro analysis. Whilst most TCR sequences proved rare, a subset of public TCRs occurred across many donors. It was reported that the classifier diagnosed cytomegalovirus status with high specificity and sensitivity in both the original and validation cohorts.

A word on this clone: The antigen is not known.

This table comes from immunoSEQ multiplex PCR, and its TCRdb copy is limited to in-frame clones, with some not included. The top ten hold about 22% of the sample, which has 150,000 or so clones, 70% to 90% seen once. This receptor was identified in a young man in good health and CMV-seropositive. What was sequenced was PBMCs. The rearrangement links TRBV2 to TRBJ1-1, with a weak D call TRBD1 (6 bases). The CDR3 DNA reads TGTGCCAGCAGTGGGGGGCAAGAGATGAACACTGAAGCTTTCTTT. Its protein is CASSGGQEMNTEAFF.